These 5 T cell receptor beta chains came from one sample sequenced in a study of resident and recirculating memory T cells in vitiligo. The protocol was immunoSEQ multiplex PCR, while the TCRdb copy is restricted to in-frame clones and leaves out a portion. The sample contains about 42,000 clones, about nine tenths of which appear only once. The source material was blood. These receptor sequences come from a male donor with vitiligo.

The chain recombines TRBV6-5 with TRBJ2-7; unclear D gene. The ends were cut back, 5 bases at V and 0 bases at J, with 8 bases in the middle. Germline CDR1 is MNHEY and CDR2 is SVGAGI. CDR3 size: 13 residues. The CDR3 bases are TGTGCCAGCAGTCCACTGATCTCCTACGAGCAGTACTTC. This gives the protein CASSPLISYEQYF.

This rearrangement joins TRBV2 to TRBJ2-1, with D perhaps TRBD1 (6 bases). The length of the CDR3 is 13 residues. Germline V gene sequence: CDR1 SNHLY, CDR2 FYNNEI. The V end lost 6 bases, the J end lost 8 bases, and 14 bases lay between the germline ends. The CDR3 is CASSDTGTDEQFF. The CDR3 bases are TGTGCCAGCAGCGATACAGGGACCGATGAGCAGTTCTTC.

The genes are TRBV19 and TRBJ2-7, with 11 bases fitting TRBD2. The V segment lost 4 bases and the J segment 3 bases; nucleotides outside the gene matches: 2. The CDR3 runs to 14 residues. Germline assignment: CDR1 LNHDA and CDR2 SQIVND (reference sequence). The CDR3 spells CASSTSGGNYEQYF. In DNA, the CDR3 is TGTGCCAGTAGTACTAGCGGGGGGAACTACGAGCAGTACTTC.

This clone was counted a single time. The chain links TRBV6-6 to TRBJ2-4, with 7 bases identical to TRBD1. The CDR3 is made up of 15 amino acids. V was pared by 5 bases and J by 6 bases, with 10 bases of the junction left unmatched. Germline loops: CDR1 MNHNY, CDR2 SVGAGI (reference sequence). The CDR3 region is CASSRDSRVGNIQYF. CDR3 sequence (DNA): TGTGCCAGCAGTCGGGACAGCCGGGTGGGAAACATTCAGTACTTC.

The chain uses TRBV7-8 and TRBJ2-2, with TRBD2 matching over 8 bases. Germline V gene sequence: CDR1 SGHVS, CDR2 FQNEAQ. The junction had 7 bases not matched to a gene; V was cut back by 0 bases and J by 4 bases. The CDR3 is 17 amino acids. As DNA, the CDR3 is TGTGCCAGCAGCTTAGCGCTCCCAACTAGCGGCACCGGGGAGCTGTTTTTT. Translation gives CASSLALPTSGTGELFF.